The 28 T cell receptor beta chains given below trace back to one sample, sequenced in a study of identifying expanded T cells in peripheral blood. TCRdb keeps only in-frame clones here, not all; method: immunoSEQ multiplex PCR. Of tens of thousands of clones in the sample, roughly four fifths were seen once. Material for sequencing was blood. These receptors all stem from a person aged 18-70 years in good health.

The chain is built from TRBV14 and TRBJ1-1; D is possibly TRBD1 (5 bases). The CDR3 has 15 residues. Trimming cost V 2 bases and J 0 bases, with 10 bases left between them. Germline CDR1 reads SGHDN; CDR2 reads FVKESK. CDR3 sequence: CASSQQGFVNTEAFF. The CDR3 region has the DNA TGTGCCAGCAGCCAACAGGGTTTCGTGAACACTGAAGCTTTCTTT.

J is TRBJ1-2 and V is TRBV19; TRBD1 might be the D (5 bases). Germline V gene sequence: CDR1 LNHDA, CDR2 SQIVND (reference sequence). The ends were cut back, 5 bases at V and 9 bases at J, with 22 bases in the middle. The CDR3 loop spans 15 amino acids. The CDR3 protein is CASSPPGRVKGSYTF. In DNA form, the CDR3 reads TGTGCCAGTAGTCCCCCAGGTCGGGTAAAGGGGAGCTACACCTTC.

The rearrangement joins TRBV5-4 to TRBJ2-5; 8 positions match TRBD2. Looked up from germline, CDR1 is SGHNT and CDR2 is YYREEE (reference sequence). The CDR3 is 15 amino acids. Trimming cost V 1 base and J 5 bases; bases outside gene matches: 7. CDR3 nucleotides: TGTGCCAGCAGCTTGATCGGCGGGAGGCAGGAGACCCAGTACTTC. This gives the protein CASSLIGGRQETQYF.

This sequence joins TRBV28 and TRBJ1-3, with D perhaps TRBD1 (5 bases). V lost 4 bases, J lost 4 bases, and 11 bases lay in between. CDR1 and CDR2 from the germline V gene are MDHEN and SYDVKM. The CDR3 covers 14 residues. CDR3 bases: TGTGCCAGCAGTTCCCCGGCAGGGGGAAACACCATATATTTT. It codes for CASSSPAGGNTIYF.

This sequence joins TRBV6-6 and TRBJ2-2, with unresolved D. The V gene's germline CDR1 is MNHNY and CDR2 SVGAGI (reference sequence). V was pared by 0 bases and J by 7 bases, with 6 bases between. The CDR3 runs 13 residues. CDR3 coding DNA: TGTGCCAGCAGTTACTCGAGAGGCGGGGAGCTGTTTTTT. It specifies CASSYSRGGELFF.

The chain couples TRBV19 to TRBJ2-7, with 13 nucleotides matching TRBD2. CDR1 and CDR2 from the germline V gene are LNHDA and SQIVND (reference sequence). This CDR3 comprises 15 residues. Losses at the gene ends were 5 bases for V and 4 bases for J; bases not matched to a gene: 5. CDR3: CASSLRTSGSYEQYF. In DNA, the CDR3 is TGTGCCAGTAGTCTCAGGACTAGCGGGAGTTACGAGCAGTACTTC.

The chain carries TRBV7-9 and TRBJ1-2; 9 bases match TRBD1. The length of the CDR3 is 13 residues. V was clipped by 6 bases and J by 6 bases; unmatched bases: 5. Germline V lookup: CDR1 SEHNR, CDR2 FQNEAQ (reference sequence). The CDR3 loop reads CASRPTGGDGYTF. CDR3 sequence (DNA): TGTGCCAGCAGACCCACAGGGGGCGATGGCTACACCTTC.

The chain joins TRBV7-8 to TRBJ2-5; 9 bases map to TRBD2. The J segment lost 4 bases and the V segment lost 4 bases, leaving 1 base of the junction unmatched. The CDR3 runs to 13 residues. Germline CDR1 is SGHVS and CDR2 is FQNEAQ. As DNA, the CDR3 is TGTGCCAGCAGCTATAGCGGGAGAGAGACCCAGTACTTC. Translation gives CASSYSGRETQYF.

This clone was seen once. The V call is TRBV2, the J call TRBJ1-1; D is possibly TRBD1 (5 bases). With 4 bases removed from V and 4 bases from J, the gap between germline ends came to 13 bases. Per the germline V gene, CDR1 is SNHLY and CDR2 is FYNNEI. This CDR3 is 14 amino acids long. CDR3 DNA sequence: TGTGCCAGCAGTGGTCGGGGGAGCACCACTGAAGCTTTCTTT. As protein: CASSGRGSTTEAFF.

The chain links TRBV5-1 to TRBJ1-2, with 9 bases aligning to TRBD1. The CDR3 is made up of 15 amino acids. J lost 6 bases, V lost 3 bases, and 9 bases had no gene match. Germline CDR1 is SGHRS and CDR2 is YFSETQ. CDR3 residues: CASSWRGQGMDGYTF. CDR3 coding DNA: TGCGCCAGCAGCTGGCGGGGACAGGGCATGGATGGCTACACCTTC. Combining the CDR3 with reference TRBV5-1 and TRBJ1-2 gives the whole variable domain KAGVTQTPRYLIKTRGQQVTLSCSPISGHRSVSWYQQTPGQGLQFLFEYFSETQRNKGNFPGRFSGRQFSNSRSEMNVSTLELGDSALYLCASSWRGQGMDGYTFGSGTRLTVV.

CDR3 nucleotide sequence: TGTGCCAGCAGGGACAGGGGGAAAGCAGATACGCAGTATTTT. Translating it yields CASRDRGKADTQYF. This chain links TRBV6-6 with TRBJ2-3; TRBD1 matches 10 bases. V was pared by 6 bases and J by 4 bases, with 4 bases of the junction left unmatched. This CDR3 region has 14 residues. CDR1 is MNHNY and CDR2 is SVGAGI in the germline V gene (reference sequence).

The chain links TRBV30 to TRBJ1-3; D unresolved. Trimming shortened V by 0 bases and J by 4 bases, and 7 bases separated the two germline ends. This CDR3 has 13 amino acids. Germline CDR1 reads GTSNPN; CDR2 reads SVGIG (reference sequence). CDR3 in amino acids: CAWSVAGGNTIYF. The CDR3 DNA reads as TGTGCCTGGAGTGTGGCGGGAGGAAACACCATATATTTT. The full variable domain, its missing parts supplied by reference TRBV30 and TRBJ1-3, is SQTIHQWPATLVQPVGSPLSLECTVEGTSNPNLYWYRQAAGRGLQLLFYSVGIGQISSEVPQNLSASRPQDRQFILSSKKLLLSDSGFYLCAWSVAGGNTIYFGEGSWLTVV.

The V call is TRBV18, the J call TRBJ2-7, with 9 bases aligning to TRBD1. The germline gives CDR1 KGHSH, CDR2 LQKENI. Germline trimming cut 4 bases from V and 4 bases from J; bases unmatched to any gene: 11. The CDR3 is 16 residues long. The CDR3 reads CASSRNSGTGTYEQYF. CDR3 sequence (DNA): TGTGCCAGCTCACGGAACTCCGGGACAGGGACGTACGAGCAGTACTTC.

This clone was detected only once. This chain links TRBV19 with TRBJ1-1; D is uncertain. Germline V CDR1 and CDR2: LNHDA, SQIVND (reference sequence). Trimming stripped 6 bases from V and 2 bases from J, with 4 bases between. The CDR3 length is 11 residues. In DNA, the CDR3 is TGTGCCAGTAGGTCCAACACTGAAGCTTTCTTT. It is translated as CASRSNTEAFF.

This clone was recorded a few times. The DNA of the CDR3 is TGCGCCAGCAGCTTAGCGGGGCCCCAAGAGACCCAGTACTTC. It is translated as CASSLAGPQETQYF. The chain recombines TRBV5-1 with TRBJ2-5; 7 bases line up with TRBD2. With V trimmed by 2 bases and J by 1 base, 2 bases remained unmatched. Germline CDR1 and CDR2: SGHRS and YFSETQ. The CDR3 loop spans 14 amino acids.

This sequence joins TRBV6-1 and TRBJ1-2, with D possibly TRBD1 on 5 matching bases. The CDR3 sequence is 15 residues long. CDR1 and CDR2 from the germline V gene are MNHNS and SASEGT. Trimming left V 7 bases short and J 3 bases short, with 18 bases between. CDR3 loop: CASIGFGGVDYGYTF. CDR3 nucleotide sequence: TGTGCCAGCATCGGTTTCGGGGGGGTGGACTATGGCTACACCTTC.

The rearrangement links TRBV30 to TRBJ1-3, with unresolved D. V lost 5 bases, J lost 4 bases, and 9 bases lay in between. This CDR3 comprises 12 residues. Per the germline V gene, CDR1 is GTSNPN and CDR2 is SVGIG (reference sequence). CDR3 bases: TGTGCCTGGTCAGCCCGGGGAAACACCATATATTTT. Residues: CAWSARGNTIYF.

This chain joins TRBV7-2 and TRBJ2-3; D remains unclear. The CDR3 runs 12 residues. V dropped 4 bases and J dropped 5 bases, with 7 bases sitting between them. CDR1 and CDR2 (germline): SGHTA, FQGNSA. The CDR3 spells CASSYRRDTQYF. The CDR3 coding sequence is TGTGCCAGCAGCTACAGACGAGATACGCAGTATTTT.

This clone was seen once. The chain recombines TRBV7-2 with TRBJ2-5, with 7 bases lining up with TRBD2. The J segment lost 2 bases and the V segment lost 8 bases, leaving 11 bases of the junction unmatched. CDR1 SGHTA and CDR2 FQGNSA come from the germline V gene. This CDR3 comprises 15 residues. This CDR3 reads CASHWGLAVQETQYF. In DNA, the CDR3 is TGTGCCAGCCATTGGGGTCTAGCGGTTCAAGAGACCCAGTACTTC. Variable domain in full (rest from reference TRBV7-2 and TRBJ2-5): GAGVSQSPSNKVTEKGKDVELRCDPISGHTALYWYRQSLGQGLEFLIYFQGNSAPDKSGLPSDRFSAERTGGSVSTLTIQRTQQEDSAVYLCASHWGLAVQETQYFGPGTRLLVL.

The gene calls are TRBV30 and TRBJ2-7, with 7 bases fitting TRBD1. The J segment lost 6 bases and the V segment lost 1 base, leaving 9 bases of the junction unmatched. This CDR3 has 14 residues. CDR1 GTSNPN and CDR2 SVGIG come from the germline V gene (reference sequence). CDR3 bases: TGTGCCTGGAGTGGCCAGGGAAGGGGGCGCGAGCAGTACGTC. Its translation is CAWSGQGRGREQYV.

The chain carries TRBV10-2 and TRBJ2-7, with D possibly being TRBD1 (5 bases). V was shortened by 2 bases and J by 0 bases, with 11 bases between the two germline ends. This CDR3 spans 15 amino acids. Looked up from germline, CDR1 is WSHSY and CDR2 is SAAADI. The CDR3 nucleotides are TGCGCCAGCAGTGAGGGTAGGGGCGTCTCCTACGAGCAGTACGTC. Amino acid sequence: CASSEGRGVSYEQYV.

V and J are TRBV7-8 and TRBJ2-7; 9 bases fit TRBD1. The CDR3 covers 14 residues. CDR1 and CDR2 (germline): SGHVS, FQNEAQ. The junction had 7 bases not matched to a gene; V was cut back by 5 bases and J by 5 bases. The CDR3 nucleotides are TGTGCCAGCAGCACACAGGGGGCTAGAGACGAGCAGTACTTC. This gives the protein CASSTQGARDEQYF.

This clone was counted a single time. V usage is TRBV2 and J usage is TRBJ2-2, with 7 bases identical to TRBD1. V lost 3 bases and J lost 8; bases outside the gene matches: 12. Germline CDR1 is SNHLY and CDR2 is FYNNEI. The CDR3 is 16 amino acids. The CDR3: CASSEARTGPSGELFF. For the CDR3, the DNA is TGTGCCAGCAGTGAGGCCAGGACAGGCCCGTCGGGGGAGCTGTTTTTT.

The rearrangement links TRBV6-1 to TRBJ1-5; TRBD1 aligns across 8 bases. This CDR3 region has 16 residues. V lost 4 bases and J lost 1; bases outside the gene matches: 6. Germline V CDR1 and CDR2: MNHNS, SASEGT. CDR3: CASSGRGQGSNQPQHF. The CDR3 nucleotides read TGTGCCAGCAGTGGAAGAGGACAGGGAAGCAATCAGCCCCAGCATTTT.

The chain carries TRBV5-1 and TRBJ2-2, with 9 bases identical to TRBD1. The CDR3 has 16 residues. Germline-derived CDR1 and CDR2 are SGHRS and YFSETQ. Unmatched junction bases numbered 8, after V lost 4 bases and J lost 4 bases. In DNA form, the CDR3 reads TGCGCCAGCAGCCTAGGACAGGGGTGGGGCACCGGGGAGCTGTTTTTT. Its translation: CASSLGQGWGTGELFF.

The CDR3 DNA reads as TGTGCCAGCAGGGTGACAGGCGATCAGCCCCAGCATTTT. Translated, it gives CASRVTGDQPQHF. The rearrangement uses TRBV6-1 and TRBJ1-5; possibly TRBD1 for D (6 bases). Trimming took off 6 bases at V and 5 bases at J, with 11 bases between the two ends. The CDR3 loop spans 13 amino acids. The germline CDR1 and CDR2 sequences are MNHNS and SASEGT.

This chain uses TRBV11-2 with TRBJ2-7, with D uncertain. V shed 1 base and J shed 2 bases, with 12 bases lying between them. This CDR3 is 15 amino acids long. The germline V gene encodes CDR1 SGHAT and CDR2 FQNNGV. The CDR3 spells CASSLASVVTYEQYF. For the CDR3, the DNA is TGTGCCAGCAGCTTAGCTTCAGTGGTTACCTACGAGCAGTACTTC.

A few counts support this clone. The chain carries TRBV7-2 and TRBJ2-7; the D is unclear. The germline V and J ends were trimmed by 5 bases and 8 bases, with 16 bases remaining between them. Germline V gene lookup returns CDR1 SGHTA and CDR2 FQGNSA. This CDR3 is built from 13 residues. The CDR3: CASSPRPDGKQYF. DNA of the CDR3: TGTGCCAGCAGCCCTCGGCCCGATGGGAAGCAGTACTTC.